This is a list of T cell receptor beta chains from one sample in a study of blood T cell repertoires in COVID-19. Only in-frame clones appear in the TCRdb table, and some are missing; sequencing was by immunoSEQ multiplex PCR. The sample lists over 200,000 clones; roughly 84% were seen once. The material sequenced was peripheral blood. The origin of the receptors is a man in his forties or fifties with active or convalescent COVID-19. CDR3s include the opening cysteine and the closing phenylalanine or tryptophan. D genes are given only for firm matches. Clone size is not always given. Where it is, it says once, few, many or a class for expanded clones.

j_call v_call clone_size d_call cdr3_aa cdr3_nt
TRBJ2-2 TRBV30 NA NA CACRGGAGTGELFF TGTGCCTGCCGAGGAGGGGCTGGCACCGGGGAGCTGTTTTTT
TRBJ2-2 TRBV10-3 NA NA CAISGQPTGTGELFF TGTGCCATCAGTGGACAGCCTACGGGCACCGGGGAGCTGTTTTTT
TRBJ1-3 TRBV12-3/TRBV12-4 NA NA CASRLNSGNTIYF TGTGCCAGTAGACTGAACTCTGGAAACACCATATATTTT
TRBJ1-1 TRBV5-4 NA TRBD1 CASSPRTGGYTEAFF TGTGCCAGCAGCCCTCGGACAGGGGGCTACACTGAAGCTTTCTTT
TRBJ1-2 TRBV2 NA NA CASVPDSQNYGYTF TGTGCCAGCGTCCCGGACAGTCAAAACTATGGCTACACCTTC
TRBJ2-1 TRBV6-2/TRBV6-3 many TRBD1 CASSFMDRVINEQFF TGTGCCAGCAGTTTCATGGACAGGGTAATCAATGAGCAGTTCTTC
TRBJ1-1 TRBV11-2 NA NA CASNSLRRGTENTEAFF TGTGCCAGCAACTCTCTCCGGCGGGGCACTGAGAACACTGAAGCTTTCTTT
TRBJ1-5 TRBV21-1 NA NA CASSNGRGGNQPQHF TGTGCCAGCAGCAACGGAAGGGGTGGCAATCAGCCCCAGCATTTT
TRBJ2-7 TRBV5-1 few TRBD1 CASSFDRGPLYEQYF TGCGCCAGCAGCTTCGACAGGGGCCCACTCTACGAGCAGTACTTC
TRBJ2-7 TRBV6-5 NA NA CASSLPTGTYEQYF TGTGCCAGCAGCTTACCCACAGGTACCTACGAGCAGTACTTC
TRBJ2-1 TRBV4-1 NA NA CASSQVGSVGPGNEQFF TGCGCCAGCAGCCAAGTGGGATCAGTAGGTCCAGGGAATGAGCAGTTCTTC
TRBJ1-2 TRBV21-1 NA NA CASSTGLTGIPHGYTF TGTGCCAGCAGCACAGGACTTACAGGGATTCCCCACGGCTACACCTTC
TRBJ2-7 TRBV7-2 NA TRBD1 CASSQWTGSDEQYF TGTGCCAGCAGCCAATGGACAGGGTCGGACGAGCAGTACTTC
TRBJ1-4 TRBV6-4 NA TRBD1 CARDRDVTNEKLFF TGTGCCAGGGACAGGGATGTAACTAATGAAAAACTGTTTTTT
TRBJ1-5 TRBV2 NA NA CASSEGRAHQPQHF TGTGCCAGCAGTGAAGGCAGGGCACATCAGCCCCAGCATTTT
TRBJ1-1 TRBV5-6 NA TRBD1 CASSHGTGVVWTEAFF TGTGCCAGCAGCCACGGGACAGGGGTAGTTTGGACTGAAGCTTTCTTT
TRBJ1-3 TRBV10-1 once TRBD1 CASNTDRGEPGNTIYF TGCGCCAGCAATACCGACAGGGGGGAACCTGGAAACACCATATATTTT
TRBJ1-1 TRBV4-2 NA TRBD1 CASSQLRQGRTEAFF TGTGCCAGCAGCCAACTAAGACAGGGGCGGACTGAAGCTTTCTTT
TRBJ2-7 TRBV28 NA NA CASSFSSDYEQYF TGTGCCAGCAGTTTTTCGTCAGATTACGAGCAGTACTTC
TRBJ2-7 TRBV9 NA TRBD2 CASSVGTSGYEQYF TGTGCCAGCAGCGTAGGGACTAGCGGCTACGAGCAGTACTTC
TRBJ1-2 TRBV9 few NA CASSLGEGNYGYTF TGTGCCAGCAGCTTGGGAGAGGGAAACTATGGCTACACCTTC
TRBJ2-1 TRBV9 once TRBD2 CASSVGLAGVYNEQFF TGTGCCAGCAGCGTAGGACTAGCGGGGGTGTACAATGAGCAGTTCTTC
TRBJ2-7 TRBV5-1 NA TRBD2 CASSPGLAGHEQYF TGCGCCAGCAGCCCCGGACTAGCGGGCCACGAGCAGTACTTC
TRBJ2-3 TRBV3-1/TRBV3-2 NA TRBD2 CASSLRSSGGSTDTQYF TGTGCCAGCAGCCTCCGTTCCAGCGGGGGGAGCACAGATACGCAGTATTTT
TRBJ2-5 TRBV2 NA TRBD2 CASSARLAGGKETQYF TGTGCCAGCAGTGCCCGACTAGCGGGGGGGAAAGAGACCCAGTACTTC
TRBJ1-5 TRBV3-1/TRBV3-2 few NA CASSQNGQSNQPQHF TGTGCCAGCAGCCAGAACGGACAGAGCAATCAGCCCCAGCATTTT
TRBJ2-1 TRBV9 once TRBD1 CASSLRQGEPYNEQFF TGTGCCAGCAGCCTACGACAGGGGGAGCCTTACAATGAGCAGTTCTTC
TRBJ1-6 TRBV19 NA NA CASTSQNSPLHF TGTGCCAGTACCTCCCAGAATTCACCCCTCCACTTT
TRBJ2-5 TRBV7-3 NA TRBD2 CASSLSGGPQETQYF TGTGCCAGCAGCTTAAGCGGGGGGCCCCAAGAGACCCAGTACTTC
TRBJ2-1 TRBV4-1 few NA CASSLLGDTPFF TGCGCCAGCAGCCTGCTAGGGGACACCCCGTTCTTC
TRBJ2-7 TRBV27 NA TRBD1 CASRHDRAGSYEQYF TGTGCCAGCAGACACGACAGGGCGGGCTCCTACGAGCAGTACTTC
TRBJ1-1 TRBV3-1/TRBV3-2 NA NA CASSQALDRNTEAFF TGTGCCAGCAGCCAAGCCTTAGACAGGAACACTGAAGCTTTCTTT
TRBJ1-2 TRBV6-6 once NA CASSRDYGYTF TGTGCCAGCAGCCGCGATTATGGCTACACCTTC
TRBJ2-2 TRBV27 NA TRBD1 CASSRQGIGGELFF TGTGCCAGCAGCCGACAGGGAATAGGCGGGGAGCTGTTTTTT
TRBJ2-3 TRBV2 NA TRBD2 CASSQQAGSTDTQYF TGTGCCAGCAGTCAACAAGCGGGGAGCACAGATACGCAGTATTTT
TRBJ2-1 TRBV19 NA NA CASSTQKQAEQFF TGTGCCAGTAGTACCCAAAAACAAGCGGAGCAGTTCTTC
TRBJ1-3 TRBV9 NA NA CASSVQGSGNTIYF TGTGCCAGCAGCGTCCAGGGGAGCGGAAACACCATATATTTT
TRBJ1-2 TRBV6-5 NA NA CASSSGGAGYTF TGTGCCAGCTCTTCCGGAGGGGCTGGCTACACCTTC
TRBJ2-4 TRBV12-3/TRBV12-4 NA TRBD1 CASSYGQGEIQYF TGTGCCAGCAGCTACGGACAGGGAGAAATTCAGTACTTC
TRBJ1-5 TRBV6-6 NA TRBD1 CASRDRGLNQPQHF TGTGCCAGCAGAGACAGGGGGCTAAATCAGCCCCAGCATTTT
TRBJ2-7 TRBV3-1/TRBV3-2 once TRBD2 CASSQLLGTSGGLSSYEQYF TGTGCCAGCAGCCAGTTACTTGGGACTAGCGGGGGGTTGAGCTCCTACGAGCAGTACTTC
TRBJ2-3 TRBV5-1 NA NA CASSPVRGDTQYF TGCGCCAGCAGCCCGGTCCGGGGGGATACGCAGTATTTT
TRBJ1-6 TRBV27 NA NA CASSLFGSPLHF TGTGCCAGCAGTTTATTCGGGTCACCCCTCCACTTT
TRBJ2-7 TRBV6-5 NA NA CASRARVAAYEQYF TGTGCCAGCAGAGCCAGGGTGGCAGCCTACGAGCAGTACTTC
TRBJ2-1 TRBV6-5 NA TRBD1 CASRPGQGGNEQFF TGTGCCAGCAGACCGGGACAGGGAGGGAATGAGCAGTTCTTC
TRBJ1-6 TRBV10-3 NA TRBD1 CAISDFDRGIDSPLHF TGTGCCATCAGTGATTTCGACAGGGGAATTGATTCACCCCTCCACTTT
TRBJ1-1 TRBV5-8 once NA CASSLRVLNTEAFF TGTGCCAGCAGCTTGCGCGTGCTCAACACTGAAGCTTTCTTT
TRBJ2-5 TRBV7-9 once NA CASSFTSAGTQYF TGTGCCAGCAGCTTTACGTCCGCCGGGACCCAGTACTTC
TRBJ1-3 TRBV12-3/TRBV12-4 NA NA CASRSGQENRWHF TGTGCCAGCAGGTCGGGACAAGAGAATCGATGGCATTTT